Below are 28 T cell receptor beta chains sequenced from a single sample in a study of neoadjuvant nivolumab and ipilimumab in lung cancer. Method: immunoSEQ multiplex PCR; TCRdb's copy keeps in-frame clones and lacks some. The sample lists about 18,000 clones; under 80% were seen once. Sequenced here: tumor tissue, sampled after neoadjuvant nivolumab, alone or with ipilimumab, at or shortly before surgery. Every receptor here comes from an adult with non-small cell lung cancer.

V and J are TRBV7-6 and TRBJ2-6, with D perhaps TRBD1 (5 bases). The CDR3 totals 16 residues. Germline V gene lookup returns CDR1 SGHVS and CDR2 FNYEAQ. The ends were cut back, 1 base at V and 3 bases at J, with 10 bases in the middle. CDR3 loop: CASSLGSGNGANVLTF. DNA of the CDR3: TGTGCCAGCAGCTTAGGTTCAGGGAATGGGGCCAACGTCCTGACTTTC.

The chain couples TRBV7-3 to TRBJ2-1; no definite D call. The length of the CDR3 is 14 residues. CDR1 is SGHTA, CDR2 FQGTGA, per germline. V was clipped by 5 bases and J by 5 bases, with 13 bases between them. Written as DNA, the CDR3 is TGTGCCAGCAGCCCCTACCCTGCCCACAATGAGCAGTTCTTC. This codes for CASSPYPAHNEQFF.

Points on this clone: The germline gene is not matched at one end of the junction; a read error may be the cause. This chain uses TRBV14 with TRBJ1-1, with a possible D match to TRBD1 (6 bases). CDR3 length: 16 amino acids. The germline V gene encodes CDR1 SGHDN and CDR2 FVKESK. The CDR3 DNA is TGTGCCAGCAGCCAAGCAGGCAGGGGAGAGTACACTGAAGCTTTCTTC. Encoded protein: CASSQAGRGEYTEAFF.

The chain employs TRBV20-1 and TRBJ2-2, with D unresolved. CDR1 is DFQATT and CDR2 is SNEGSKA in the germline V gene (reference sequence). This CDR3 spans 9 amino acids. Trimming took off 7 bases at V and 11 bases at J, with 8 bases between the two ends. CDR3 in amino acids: CSVKTELFF. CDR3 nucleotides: TGCAGTGTGAAGACAGAGCTGTTTTTT.

For the CDR3, the DNA is TGCAGCGTTGGGGCAGGGAGGCACGAGCAGTACTTC. Amino acid sequence: CSVGAGRHEQYF. This chain uses TRBV29-1 with TRBJ2-7, with D perhaps matching TRBD2 (6 bases). Deletions cut 4 bases from V and 5 bases from J, with 12 bases between. Germline CDR1 is SQVTM and CDR2 is ANQGSEA. The CDR3 is 12 residues long.

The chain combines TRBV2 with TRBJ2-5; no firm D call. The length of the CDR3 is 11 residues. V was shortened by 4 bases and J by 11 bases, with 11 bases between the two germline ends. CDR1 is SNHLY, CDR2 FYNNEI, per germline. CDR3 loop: CASSVGQSQYF. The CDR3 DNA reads TGTGCCAGCAGTGTGGGCCAGTCGCAGTACTTC. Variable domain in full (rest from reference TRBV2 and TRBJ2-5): EPEVTQTPSHQVTQMGQEVILRCVPISNHLYFYWYRQILGQKVEFLVSFYNNEISEKSEIFDDQFSVERPDGSNFTLKIRSTKLEDSAMYFCASSVGQSQYFGPGTRLLVL.

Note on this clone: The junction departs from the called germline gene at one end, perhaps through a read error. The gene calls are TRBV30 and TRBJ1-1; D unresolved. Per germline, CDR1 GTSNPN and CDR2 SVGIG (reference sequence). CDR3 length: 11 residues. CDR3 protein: CARSVKDRLPF. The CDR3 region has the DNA TGTGCCCGGAGTGTAAAGGACCGCCTGCCCTTT.

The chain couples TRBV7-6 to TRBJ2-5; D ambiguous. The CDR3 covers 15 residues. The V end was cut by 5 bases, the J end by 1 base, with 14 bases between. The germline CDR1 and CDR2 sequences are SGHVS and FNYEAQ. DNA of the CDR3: TGTGCCAGCAGCCCGACGACCGAGCTCCAAGAGACCCAGTACTTC. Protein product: CASSPTTELQETQYF.

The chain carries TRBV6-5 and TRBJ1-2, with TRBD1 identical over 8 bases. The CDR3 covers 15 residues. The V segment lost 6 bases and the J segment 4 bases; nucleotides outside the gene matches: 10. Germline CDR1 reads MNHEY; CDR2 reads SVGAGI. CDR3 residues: CASSPQGAYRYGYTF. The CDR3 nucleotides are TGTGCCAGCAGCCCTCAGGGGGCTTACCGCTATGGCTACACCTTC.

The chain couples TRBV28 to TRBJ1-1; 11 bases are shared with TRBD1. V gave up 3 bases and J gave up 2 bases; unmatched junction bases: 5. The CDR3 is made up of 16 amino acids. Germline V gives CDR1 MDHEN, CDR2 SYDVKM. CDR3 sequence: CASSFPRTGGNTEAFF. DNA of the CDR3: TGTGCCAGCAGTTTCCCCCGGACAGGGGGCAACACTGAAGCTTTCTTT.

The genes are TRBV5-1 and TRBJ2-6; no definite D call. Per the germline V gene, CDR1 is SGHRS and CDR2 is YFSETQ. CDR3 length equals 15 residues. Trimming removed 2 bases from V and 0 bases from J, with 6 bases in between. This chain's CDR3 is CASSFTVSGANVLTF. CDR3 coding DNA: TGCGCCAGCAGCTTTACCGTCTCTGGGGCCAACGTCCTGACTTTC.

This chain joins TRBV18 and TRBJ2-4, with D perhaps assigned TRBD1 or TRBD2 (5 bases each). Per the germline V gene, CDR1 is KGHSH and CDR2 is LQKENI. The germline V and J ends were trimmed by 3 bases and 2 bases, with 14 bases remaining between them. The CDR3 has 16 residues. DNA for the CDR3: TGTGCCAGCTCACCGAACCGGGACGGTCCCAAAAACATTCAGTACTTC. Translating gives CASSPNRDGPKNIQYF.

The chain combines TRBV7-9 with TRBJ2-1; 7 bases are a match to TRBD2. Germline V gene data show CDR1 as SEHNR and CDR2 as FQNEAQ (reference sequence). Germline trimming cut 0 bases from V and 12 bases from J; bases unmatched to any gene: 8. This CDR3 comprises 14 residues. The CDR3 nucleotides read TGTGCCAGCAGCTTAGCGCTTGCGGGAGTTATGCAGTTCTTC. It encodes CASSLALAGVMQFF.

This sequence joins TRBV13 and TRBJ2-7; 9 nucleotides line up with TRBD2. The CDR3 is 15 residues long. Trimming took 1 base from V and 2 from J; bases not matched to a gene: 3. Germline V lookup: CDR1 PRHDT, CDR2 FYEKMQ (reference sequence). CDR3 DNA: TGTGCCAGCAGCTTAGAAGGACTAGCGCCCTACGAGCAGTACTTC. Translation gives CASSLEGLAPYEQYF.

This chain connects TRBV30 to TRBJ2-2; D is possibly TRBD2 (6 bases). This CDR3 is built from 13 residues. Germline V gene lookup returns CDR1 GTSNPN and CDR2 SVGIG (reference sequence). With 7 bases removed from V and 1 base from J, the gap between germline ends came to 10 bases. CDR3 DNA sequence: TGTGCCTTGGGACTCCTGAACACCGGGGAGCTGTTTTTT. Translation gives CALGLLNTGELFF.

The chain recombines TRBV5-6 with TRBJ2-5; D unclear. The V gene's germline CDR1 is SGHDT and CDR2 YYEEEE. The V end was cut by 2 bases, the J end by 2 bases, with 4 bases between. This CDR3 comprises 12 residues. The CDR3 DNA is TGTGCCAGCAGCTTCGCACAAGAGACCCAGTACTTC. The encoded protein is CASSFAQETQYF.

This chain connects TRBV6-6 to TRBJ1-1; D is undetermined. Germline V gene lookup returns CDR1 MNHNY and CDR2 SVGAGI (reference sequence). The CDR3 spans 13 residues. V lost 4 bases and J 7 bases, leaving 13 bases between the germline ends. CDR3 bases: TGTGCCAGCAGTTTACACCAGGACGTTGAAGCTTTCTTT. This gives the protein CASSLHQDVEAFF.

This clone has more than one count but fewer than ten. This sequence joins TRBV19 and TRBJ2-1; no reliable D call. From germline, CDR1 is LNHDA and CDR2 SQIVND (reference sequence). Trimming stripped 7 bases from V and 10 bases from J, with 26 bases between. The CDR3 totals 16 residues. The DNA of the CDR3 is TGTGCCAGTAATCGGGTTGTCGGCGCAGACCCAGTCGAGCAGTTCTTC. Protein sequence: CASNRVVGADPVEQFF.

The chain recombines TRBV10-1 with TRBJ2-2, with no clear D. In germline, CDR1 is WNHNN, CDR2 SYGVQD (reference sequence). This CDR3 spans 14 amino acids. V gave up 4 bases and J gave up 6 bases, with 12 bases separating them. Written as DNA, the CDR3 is TGCGCCAGCAGTGTACAGTTTGGGGCCGGGGAGCTGTTTTTT. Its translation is CASSVQFGAGELFF.

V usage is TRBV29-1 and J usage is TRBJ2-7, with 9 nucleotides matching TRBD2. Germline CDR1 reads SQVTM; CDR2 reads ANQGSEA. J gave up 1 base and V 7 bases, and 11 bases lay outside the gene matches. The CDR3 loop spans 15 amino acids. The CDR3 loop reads CSASPSGIASYEQYF. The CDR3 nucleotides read TGCAGCGCCTCACCTAGCGGGATAGCTTCCTACGAGCAGTACTTC.

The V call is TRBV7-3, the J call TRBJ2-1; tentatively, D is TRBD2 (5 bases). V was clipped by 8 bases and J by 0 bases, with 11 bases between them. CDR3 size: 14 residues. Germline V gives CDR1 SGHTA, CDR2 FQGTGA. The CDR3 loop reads CASARGDSYNEQFF. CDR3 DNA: TGTGCCAGCGCCCGGGGAGACTCCTACAATGAGCAGTTCTTC.

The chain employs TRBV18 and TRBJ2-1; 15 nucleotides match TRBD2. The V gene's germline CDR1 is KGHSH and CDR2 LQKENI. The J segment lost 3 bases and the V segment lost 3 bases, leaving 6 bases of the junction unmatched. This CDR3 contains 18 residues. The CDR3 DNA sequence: TGTGCCAGCTCACCCCGGACTAGCGGGAGGGCCAACTACAATGAGCAGTTCTTC. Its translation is CASSPRTSGRANYNEQFF.

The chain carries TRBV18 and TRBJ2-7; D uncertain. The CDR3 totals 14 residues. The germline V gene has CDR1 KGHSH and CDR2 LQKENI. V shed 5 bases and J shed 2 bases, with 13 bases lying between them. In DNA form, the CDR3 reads TGTGCCAGCTCATCCTTTCGGAGCGCCTACGAGCAGTACTTC. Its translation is CASSSFRSAYEQYF.

This CDR3 is CASARELTTNEKLFF. For the CDR3, the DNA is TGTGCCAGCGCCAGAGAGTTAACAACTAATGAAAAACTGTTTTTT. The genes are TRBV18 and TRBJ1-4; no clear D. The CDR3 is made up of 15 amino acids. The germline gives CDR1 KGHSH, CDR2 LQKENI. Trimming removed 8 bases from V and 0 bases from J, with 13 bases in between.

The DNA for the CDR3 is TGTGCCAGCAGCCCTACAGGGATACTAGCCAAAAACATTCAGTACTTC. Amino acid sequence: CASSPTGILAKNIQYF. This chain joins TRBV7-9 and TRBJ2-4; tentatively, D is TRBD1 (6 bases). V was clipped by 5 bases and J by 0 bases, with 14 bases between them. CDR1 and CDR2 (germline): SEHNR, FQNEAQ (reference sequence). The CDR3 consists of 16 residues.

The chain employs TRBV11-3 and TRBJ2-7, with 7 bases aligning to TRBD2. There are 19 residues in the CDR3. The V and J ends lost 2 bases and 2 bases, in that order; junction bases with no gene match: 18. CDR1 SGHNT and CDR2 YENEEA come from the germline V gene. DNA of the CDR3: TGTGCCAGCAGCTTAAGGCGGGGACTACCACTGAAGGTCACCTACGAGCAGTACTTC. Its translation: CASSLRRGLPLKVTYEQYF.

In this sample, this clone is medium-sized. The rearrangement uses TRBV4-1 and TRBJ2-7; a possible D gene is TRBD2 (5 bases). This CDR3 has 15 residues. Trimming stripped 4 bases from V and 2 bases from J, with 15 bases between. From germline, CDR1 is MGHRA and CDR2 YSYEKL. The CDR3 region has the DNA TGCGCCAGCAGCCCCGGGCGAGGGTGGACCTACGAGCAGTACTTC. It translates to CASSPGRGWTYEQYF.

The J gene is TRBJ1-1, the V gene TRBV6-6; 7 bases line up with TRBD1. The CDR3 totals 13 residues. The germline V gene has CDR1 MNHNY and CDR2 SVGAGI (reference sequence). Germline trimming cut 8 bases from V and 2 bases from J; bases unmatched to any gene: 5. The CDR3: CASVGTANTEAFF. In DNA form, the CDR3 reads TGTGCCAGCGTCGGGACAGCCAACACTGAAGCTTTCTTT.